A selection of T cell receptor beta chains follows, all from one sample in a study of T-cell memory formation after mild COVID-19. One entry per CDR3 protein, called by TCRdb with MiXCR from the 5' RACE reads. The repertoire holds 450,000 to 650,000 distinct CDR3 sequences, with about 22% as singletons. Material for sequencing was PBMCs or a T cell subset sorted from them (not recorded which). Every receptor here comes from an adult woman who had mild COVID-19 (a few samples of this study predate the infection). Cell type and time point are not known. The CDR3 runs from the conserved cysteine through the conserved F or W. A D gene is named only where the DNA matches it firmly. The listing skips clone size in some rows; elsewhere it reads once, few, many or a size class.

few . TRBJ2-1 TRBV7-9 TGTGCCAGCAGCCCTCCCGCCGGGACCCACAATGAGCAGTTCTTC CASSPPAGTHNEQFF
many . TRBJ2-2 TRBV4-2 TGTGCCAGCAGCCCCAAGGAGGCCGGGGAGCTGTTTTTT CASSPKEAGELFF
. TRBD1 TRBJ2-1 TRBV29-1 TGCAGCGTTGATGACAGGGGCGATTACAATGAGCAGTTCTTC CSVDDRGDYNEQFF
. TRBD2 TRBJ2-1 TRBV9 TGTGCCAGCAGCGTAGTTAGCGGGAGTAGTAATGAGCAGTTCTTC CASSVVSGSSNEQFF
few . TRBJ1-1 TRBV20-1 TGCAGTGCCCCCTTGGTCACTGAAGCTTTCTTT CSAPLVTEAFF
. TRBD1 TRBJ1-1 TRBV12-3/TRBV12-4 TGTGCCAGCAGTTTATCGGAGGGGGCTCTTAGGACTGAAGCTTTCTTT CASSLSEGALRTEAFF
. . TRBJ2-5 TRBV20-1 TGCAGTGGTCAAGGGGACTTTCAAGAGACCCAGTACTTC CSGQGDFQETQYF
. . TRBJ2-3 TRBV5-1 TGCGCCAGCGGGCCCACAGATACGCAGTATTTT CASGPTDTQYF
. TRBD2 TRBJ2-3 TRBV9 TGTGCCAGCAGCTGGCCTAGCGGGGCCACAGATACGCAGTATTTT CASSWPSGATDTQYF
few TRBD2 TRBJ2-3 TRBV19 TGTGCCAGTGGGGCGCTGCGTGATAGCGGGATCACAGATACGCAGTATTTT CASGALRDSGITDTQYF
. TRBD1 TRBJ2-1 TRBV5-1 TGCGCCAGCAACAGGGGCTGGTCTTACAATGAGCAGTTCTTC CASNRGWSYNEQFF
. . TRBJ1-6 TRBV20-1 TGCTGTGGAGGCAGGGGTGGATCACCCCTCCACTTT CCGGRGGSPLHF
few TRBD1 TRBJ2-3 TRBV11-2 TGTGCCAGCAGCGTCCGGGACAGGGTCACAGATACGCAGTATTTT CASSVRDRVTDTQYF
. . TRBJ2-7 TRBV2 TGTGCCAGTGAAGGTAGGGCTAGCAGAACCTACGAGCAGTACTTC CASEGRASRTYEQYF
. TRBD1 TRBJ2-7 TRBV7-9 TGTGCCAGCAGCGTTCAGCAAGGACAGGGGGAGGCCTACGAGCAGTACTTC CASSVQQGQGEAYEQYF
. . TRBJ2-7 TRBV5-1 TGCGCCAGCAGCGAACAGGACAGCCACTCCGAGCAGTACTTC CASSEQDSHSEQYF
few . TRBJ2-3 TRBV6-2/TRBV6-3 TGTGCCAGCAGTTATACCTCCGCCACAGATACGCAGTATTTT CASSYTSATDTQYF
many TRBD1 TRBJ2-7 TRBV3-1 TGTGCCAGCAGCCAAGACAGGGGGCCTCAGCGCAGCGAGCAGTACTTC CASSQDRGPQRSEQYF
. . TRBJ2-7 TRBV10-3 TGTGCCATCAGTGACTTCTTGGGCGGATCGACCTACGAGCAGTACTTC CAISDFLGGSTYEQYF
. TRBD1 TRBJ1-6 TRBV5-1 TGCGCCAGCAGCTTGAGGACAGGGAATTCACCCCTCCACTTT CASSLRTGNSPLHF
. TRBD1 TRBJ2-1 TRBV7-7 TGTGCCAGCAGCTTGGACAGGACCCCTTACAATGAGCAGTTCTTC CASSLDRTPYNEQFF
. TRBD1 TRBJ2-7 TRBV15 TGTGCCACCAGCAGTAACAGGGGCTACGAGCAGTACTTC CATSSNRGYEQYF
. . TRBJ2-1 TRBV19 TGTGCCAGTAGTATACTGCTGAGCTCCTACAATGAGCAGTTCTTC CASSILLSSYNEQFF
few . TRBJ1-3 TRBV12-3/TRBV12-4 TGTGCCACCAGTGTGGGTCTTAGGCTCTCTGGAAACACCATATATTTT CATSVGLRLSGNTIYF
. TRBD1 TRBJ1-5 TRBV7-3 TGTGCCAGCAGCTTAACTTTGACAGGGCATCAGCCCCAGCATTTT CASSLTLTGHQPQHF
. . TRBJ2-6 TRBV7-2 TGTGCCAGCAGCTTAGTAGGTCCGGGGTCTCTTGGGGCCAACGTCCTGACTTTC CASSLVGPGSLGANVLTF
. . TRBJ1-4 TRBV3-1 TGTGCCAGCAGCCCCCGCCCTAATGAAAAACTGTTTTTT CASSPRPNEKLFF
few . TRBJ2-3 TRBV5-1 TGCGCCAGCAGCTTGGAGCACTCCACAGATACGCAGTATTTT CASSLEHSTDTQYF
. . TRBJ2-1 TRBV29-1 TGCAGCGCCCACAGGAGTACGTCCTACAATGAGCAGTTCTTC CSAHRSTSYNEQFF
. . TRBJ1-2 TRBV4-1 TGCGCCAGCAGCCAATGGGCAGTCGCCTATGGCTACACCTTC CASSQWAVAYGYTF
. . TRBJ1-1 TRBV27 TGTGCCAGCACAGCAGGGAACACTGAAGCTTTCTTT CASTAGNTEAFF
few TRBD1 TRBJ1-2 TRBV4-1 TGCGCCAGCAGCCAAGATCCTAAGACAGGGAGAAACTATGGCTACACCTTC CASSQDPKTGRNYGYTF
. . TRBJ1-1 TRBV4-1 TGCGCCAGCAGCCTTCCCGGTTCAGGGCTGGCTTTCTTT CASSLPGSGLAFF
few . TRBJ2-7 TRBV5-1 TGCGCCAGCAGCCTTGACATGTTCAACGAGCAGTACTTC CASSLDMFNEQYF
. TRBD1 TRBJ2-3 TRBV4-2 TGTGCCAGCAGCCAAGAGGGGACAGGGATAGATACGCAGTATTTT CASSQEGTGIDTQYF
many TRBD1 TRBJ2-5 TRBV5-1 TGCGCCAGCAGCTGGGACAGGTCCCAAGTTATCCAGTACTTC CASSWDRSQVIQYF
few TRBD2 TRBJ2-3 TRBV5-1 TGCGCCAGCAGTCCAGGGCGGGGGGCCAAGGGAGATACGCAGTATTTT CASSPGRGAKGDTQYF
. . TRBJ2-1 TRBV6-6 TGTGCCAGCAGTTACTCGTCTGGCAATGAGCAGTTCTTC CASSYSSGNEQFF
. TRBD1 TRBJ1-2 TRBV7-9 TGTGCCACCGATCTGATTGACAGGGGAAGTTATGGCTACACCTTC CATDLIDRGSYGYTF
few TRBD1 TRBJ2-7 TRBV12-3/TRBV12-4 TGTGCCAGCAGTGCCGGGACAGGGGTCCTCGAGCAGTACTTC CASSAGTGVLEQYF
. . TRBJ2-7 TRBV11-2 TGTGCCAGCAGCTTAGGTCCCAGCCACGAGCAGTACTTC CASSLGPSHEQYF
. . TRBJ1-6 TRBV2 TGTGCCAGCGGGGTCGGCACATATAATTCACCCCTCCACTTT CASGVGTYNSPLHF
. TRBD2 TRBJ2-5 TRBV12-3/TRBV12-4 TGTGCCAGCAGTTTAGCGCTCGGTAGCGGGGTGACGAGGGAGACCCAGTACTTC CASSLALGSGVTRETQYF
many TRBD2 TRBJ2-3 TRBV24-1 TGTGCCACCAGTGACCATAGAGGACTAGCGGGGGTGTCAGATACGCAGTATTTT CATSDHRGLAGVSDTQYF
many . TRBJ2-5 TRBV12-3/TRBV12-4 TGTGCCAGCAGCCACGCCGGGGGTCGGGAGACCCAGTACTTC CASSHAGGRETQYF
. . TRBJ1-1 TRBV7-9 TGTGCCAGCAGCCCCGCTCGGGGGGGTACTGAAGCTTTCTTT CASSPARGGTEAFF
. TRBD2 TRBJ2-3 TRBV7-9 TGTGCCAGCAGCTCTAGCGGGAGCGGGGGAGATACGCAGTATTTT CASSSSGSGGDTQYF
. . TRBJ2-5 TRBV20-1 TGCAGTTTTAAAGGAGGGCCTCAAGAGACCCAGTACTTC CSFKGGPQETQYF
. TRBD1 TRBJ1-4 TRBV2 TGTGCCAGCAGTGACCAGGGGGCGCGGGGTGAAAAACTGTTTTTT CASSDQGARGEKLFF